This T cell receptor (beta chain) was observed in a study of control samples from healthy donors and cancer patients. Sequenced by immunoSEQ multiplex PCR; TCRdb stores in-frame clones only, minus some. The data show roughly 130,000 clones, 88% seen once. The CDR3 contains 13 residues. Germline V gives CDR1 SNHLY, CDR2 FYNNEI. Trimming left V 7 bases short and J 4 bases short, with 12 bases between. Specimen: blood. This TCR came from a man aged 50-59 years in good health. The chain links TRBV2 to TRBJ2-3, with unresolved D. The chain's CDR3 is CASISPQPDTQYF. The CDR3 DNA reads TGTGCCAGCATTTCCCCACAGCCAGATACGCAGTATTTT.